These 16 T cell receptor beta chains were all obtained from the same sample, sequenced in a study of T cell responses to AZD1222 COVID-19 vaccine. The data were produced by immunoSEQ multiplex PCR, yet TCRdb's version contains in-frame clones alone and is incomplete. The sample includes about 140,000 clones, 75% to 90% of them seen just once. The input for sequencing was peripheral blood, taken on day 0 of AZD1222 vaccination. The origin of the receptors is an adult in good health.

The chain couples TRBV7-9 to TRBJ1-1; the match to TRBD1 covers 9 bases. The CDR3 is 15 amino acids. The J segment lost 6 bases and the V segment lost 1 base, leaving 6 bases of the junction unmatched. Germline-derived CDR1 and CDR2 are SEHNR and FQNEAQ (reference sequence). The CDR3 spells CASSLVGQGIPEAFF. CDR3 bases: TGTGCCAGCAGCTTAGTCGGACAGGGGATCCCTGAAGCTTTCTTT.

This clone occurred once. V usage is TRBV11-2 and J usage is TRBJ2-5; the D is unclear. The V gene lost 5 bases and the J gene lost 5 bases, with 6 bases spanning the gap. Germline V gene lookup returns CDR1 SGHAT and CDR2 FQNNGV. CDR3 size: 11 residues. The CDR3 nucleotides read TGTGCCAGCAGCGCACGGGAGACCCAGTACTTC. This encodes CASSARETQYF. Variable domain in full (rest from reference TRBV11-2 and TRBJ2-5): EAGVAQSPRYKIIEKRQSVAFWCNPISGHATLYWYQQILGQGPKLLIQFQNNGVVDDSQLPKDRFSAERLKGVDSTLKIQPAKLEDSAVYLCASSARETQYFGPGTRLLVL.

V usage is TRBV15 and J usage is TRBJ2-7; D is perhaps TRBD2 (5 bases). Trimming removed 0 bases from V and 5 bases from J, with 8 bases in between. Germline V lookup: CDR1 LNHNV, CDR2 YYDKDF (reference sequence). The CDR3 is made up of 13 amino acids. CDR3 sequence (DNA): TGTGCCACCAGCAGAGAGGCGGGCAACGAGCAGTACTTC. Protein sequence: CATSREAGNEQYF.

This chain links TRBV18 with TRBJ1-1; D is perhaps TRBD1 (5 bases). Germline V CDR1 and CDR2: KGHSH, LQKENI. This CDR3 comprises 15 residues. Trimming left V 3 bases short and J 0 bases short, with 11 bases between. This chain's CDR3 is CASSPLDTMNTEAFF. CDR3 coding DNA: TGTGCCAGCTCACCCCTGGACACGATGAACACTGAAGCTTTCTTT. Based on the CDR3 plus reference TRBV18 and TRBJ1-1, the full variable domain is NAGVMQNPRHLVRRRGQEARLRCSPMKGHSHVYWYRQLPEEGLKFMVYLQKENIIDESGMPKERFSAEFPKEGPSILRIQQVVRGDSAAYFCASSPLDTMNTEAFFGQGTRLTVV.

The chain is built from TRBV6-5 and TRBJ2-7; D is unresolved. Germline V gives CDR1 MNHEY, CDR2 SVGAGI. Between the trimmed V and J ends, which lost 5 bases and 2 bases, there was a span of 10 bases. The CDR3 extends over 13 amino acids. CDR3 protein: CASSRQDTYEQYF. For the CDR3, the DNA is TGTGCCAGCAGTCGCCAGGATACCTACGAGCAGTACTTC.

This chain links TRBV3-1 (or the pseudogene TRBV3-2) with TRBJ2-7, with D maybe TRBD2 (6 bases). V was clipped by 0 bases and J by 7 bases, with 7 bases between them. Germline-derived CDR1 and CDR2 are LGHDT and YNNKEL (reference sequence). The CDR3 length is 12 residues. In DNA, the CDR3 is TGTGCCAGCAGCCAAGAAGGGAGGGAGCAGTACTTC. It is translated as CASSQEGREQYF.

The table lists this clone with a count of one. CDR3 sequence: CASSYVSDHYNSPLHF. CDR3 DNA: TGTGCCAGCAGTTACGTGTCGGATCATTATAATTCACCCCTCCACTTT. The J gene is TRBJ1-6, the V gene TRBV6-5, with D uncertain. The V end lost 2 bases, the J end lost 4 bases, and 12 bases lay between the germline ends. Per the germline V gene, CDR1 is MNHEY and CDR2 is SVGAGI. CDR3 size: 16 residues.

CDR3 loop: CASSGDREKAFF. CDR3 DNA: TGCGCCAGCAGTGGGGACAGGGAAAAAGCTTTCTTT. The rearrangement joins TRBV5-1 to TRBJ1-1, with 9 bases that match TRBD1. The trim removed 5 bases at V and 9 bases at J, leaving 5 bases unmatched. From germline, CDR1 is SGHRS and CDR2 YFSETQ. This CDR3 has 12 residues.

This clone was observed once. The genes are TRBV9 and TRBJ1-2, with D possibly TRBD1 on 6 matching bases. V gave up 0 bases and J gave up 5 bases, with 17 bases separating them. Germline V gene sequence: CDR1 SGDLS, CDR2 YYNGEE. The CDR3 consists of 16 residues. CDR3 sequence reads: CASSVGLAGGRYGYTF. In DNA, the CDR3 is TGTGCCAGCAGCGTAGGACTCGCGGGGGGCCGGTATGGCTACACCTTC.

The chain couples TRBV11-2 to TRBJ2-7, with 7 bases fitting TRBD1. The V gene's germline CDR1 is SGHAT and CDR2 FQNNGV. The CDR3 contains 14 residues. Germline trimming cut 5 bases from V and 6 bases from J; bases unmatched to any gene: 10. CDR3 bases: TGTGCCAGCAGCCCCAAGACGGGGACAGTCGAGCAGTACTTC. This encodes CASSPKTGTVEQYF.

This clone was counted a few times. The gene calls are TRBV5-1 and TRBJ2-5; TRBD2 agrees at 7 bases. V was pared by 4 bases and J by 5 bases, with 8 bases of the junction left unmatched. Germline V gives CDR1 SGHRS, CDR2 YFSETQ. This CDR3 comprises 14 residues. CDR3: CASSQGGSVETQYF. The CDR3 DNA sequence: TGCGCCAGCAGCCAAGGCGGGAGTGTGGAGACCCAGTACTTC.

The chain is built from TRBV20-1 and TRBJ1-1; D gene uncertain. The CDR3 has 11 amino acids. Trimming took 2 bases from V and 5 from J, leaving 6 bases between them. Looked up from germline, CDR1 is DFQATT and CDR2 is SNEGSKA (reference sequence). CDR3 sequence: CSARRQTEAFF. CDR3 DNA: TGCAGTGCTAGAAGGCAGACTGAAGCTTTCTTT.

The chain employs TRBV9 and TRBJ1-5; no reliable D call. Trimming cost V 0 bases and J 0 bases, with 7 bases left between them. CDR1 and CDR2 (germline): SGDLS, YYNGEE. The length of the CDR3 is 15 residues. In DNA, the CDR3 is TGTGCCAGCAGCGTAGCCCCAGATAGCAATCAGCCCCAGCATTTT. Its protein product is CASSVAPDSNQPQHF.

This sequence joins TRBV5-5 and TRBJ1-2, with 12 bases that match TRBD1. Germline CDR1 reads SGHKS; CDR2 reads YYEKEE (reference sequence). The CDR3 spans 17 residues. The V and J ends lost 2 bases and 2 bases, in that order; junction bases with no gene match: 7. DNA of the CDR3: TGTGCCAGCAGCTTCCCGGGACAGGGGGCGCAGAACTATGGCTACACCTTC. Its translation is CASSFPGQGAQNYGYTF.

The V call is TRBV3-1 (or the pseudogene TRBV3-2), the J call TRBJ2-1; D gene unclear. In germline, CDR1 is LGHDT, CDR2 YNNKEL (reference sequence). The CDR3 is 17 residues long. V lost 4 bases and J 0 bases, leaving 16 bases between the germline ends. The CDR3: CASSLGPSKGSYNEQFF. The DNA of the CDR3 is TGTGCCAGCAGCCTAGGCCCCTCTAAAGGCTCCTACAATGAGCAGTTCTTC.

This chain joins TRBV6-1 and TRBJ1-5; possible D gene TRBD1, 5 bases. Germline V gene lookup returns CDR1 MNHNS and CDR2 SASEGT. This CDR3 has 15 amino acids. V was pared by 2 bases and J by 11 bases, with 19 bases between. CDR3 nucleotide sequence: TGTGCCAGCAGTGAAAGGGTAACCGCGTCGGGGGCCCAGCATTTT. It codes for CASSERVTASGAQHF.